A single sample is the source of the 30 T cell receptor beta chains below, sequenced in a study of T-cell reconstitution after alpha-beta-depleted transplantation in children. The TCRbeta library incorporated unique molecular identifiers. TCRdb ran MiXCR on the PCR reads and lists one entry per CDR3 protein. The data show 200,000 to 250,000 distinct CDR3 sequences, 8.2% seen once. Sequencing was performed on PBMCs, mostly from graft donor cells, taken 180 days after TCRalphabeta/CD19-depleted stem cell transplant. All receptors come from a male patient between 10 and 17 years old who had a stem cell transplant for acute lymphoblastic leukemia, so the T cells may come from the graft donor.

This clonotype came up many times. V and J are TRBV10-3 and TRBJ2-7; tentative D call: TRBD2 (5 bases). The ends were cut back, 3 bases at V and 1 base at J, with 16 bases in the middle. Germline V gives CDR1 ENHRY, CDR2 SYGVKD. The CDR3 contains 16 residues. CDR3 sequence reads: CAISDSRLAFSYEQYF. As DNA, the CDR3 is TGTGCCATCAGTGACTCTCGGCTAGCCTTTTCCTACGAGCAGTACTTC.

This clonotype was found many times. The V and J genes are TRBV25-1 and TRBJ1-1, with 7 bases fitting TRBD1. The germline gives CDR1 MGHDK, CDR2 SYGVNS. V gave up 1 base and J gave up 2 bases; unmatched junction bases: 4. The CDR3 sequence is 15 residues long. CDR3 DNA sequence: TGTGCCAGCAGTGAATGGGCAGGGGGAAACACTGAAGCTTTCTTT. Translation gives CASSEWAGGNTEAFF.

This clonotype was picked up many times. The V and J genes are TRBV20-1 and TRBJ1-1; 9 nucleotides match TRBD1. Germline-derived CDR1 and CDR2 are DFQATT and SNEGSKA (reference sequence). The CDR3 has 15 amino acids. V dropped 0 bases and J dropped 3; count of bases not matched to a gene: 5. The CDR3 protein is CSARELQGAYTEAFF. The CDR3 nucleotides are TGCAGTGCTAGAGAACTACAGGGGGCATACACTGAAGCTTTCTTT.

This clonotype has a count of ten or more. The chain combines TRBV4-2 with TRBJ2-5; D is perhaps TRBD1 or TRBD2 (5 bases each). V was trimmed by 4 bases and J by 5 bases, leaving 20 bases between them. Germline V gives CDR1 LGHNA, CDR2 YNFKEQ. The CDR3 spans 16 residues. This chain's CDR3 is CASSRTRMRWGETQYF. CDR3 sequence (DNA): TGTGCCAGCAGCCGTACTAGGATGAGGTGGGGGGAGACCCAGTACTTC.

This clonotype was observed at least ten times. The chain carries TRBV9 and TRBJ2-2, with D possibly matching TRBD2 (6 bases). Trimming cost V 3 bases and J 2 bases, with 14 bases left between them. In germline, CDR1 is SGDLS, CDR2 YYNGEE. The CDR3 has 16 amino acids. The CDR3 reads CASSASHGGNTGELFF. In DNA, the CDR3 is TGTGCCAGCAGCGCGTCTCACGGGGGAAACACCGGGGAGCTGTTTTTT.

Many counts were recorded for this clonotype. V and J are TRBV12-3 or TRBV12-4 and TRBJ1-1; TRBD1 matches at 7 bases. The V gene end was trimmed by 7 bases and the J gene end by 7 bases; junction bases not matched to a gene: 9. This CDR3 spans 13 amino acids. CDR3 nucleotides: TGTGCCAGCACTACGCGAGGGGGCTATGAAGCTTTCTTT. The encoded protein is CASTTRGGYEAFF.

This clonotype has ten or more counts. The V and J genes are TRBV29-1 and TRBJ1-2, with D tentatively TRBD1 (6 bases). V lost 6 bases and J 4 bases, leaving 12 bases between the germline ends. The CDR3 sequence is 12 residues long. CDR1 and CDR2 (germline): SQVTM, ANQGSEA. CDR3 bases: TGCAGCGTAGGAGGACAGATCTATGGCTACACCTTC. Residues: CSVGGQIYGYTF.

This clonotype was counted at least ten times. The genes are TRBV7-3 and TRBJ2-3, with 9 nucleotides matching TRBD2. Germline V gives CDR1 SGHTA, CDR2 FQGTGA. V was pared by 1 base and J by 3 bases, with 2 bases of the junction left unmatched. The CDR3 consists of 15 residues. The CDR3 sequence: CASSLSGGATDTQYF. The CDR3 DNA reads TGTGCCAGCAGCTTAAGCGGGGGGGCGACAGATACGCAGTATTTT. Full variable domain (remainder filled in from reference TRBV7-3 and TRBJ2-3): GAGVSQTPSNKVTEKGKYVELRCDPISGHTALYWYRQSLGQGPEFLIYFQGTGAADDSGLPNDRFFAVRPEGSVSTLKIQRTERGDSAVYLCASSLSGGATDTQYFGPGTRLTVL.

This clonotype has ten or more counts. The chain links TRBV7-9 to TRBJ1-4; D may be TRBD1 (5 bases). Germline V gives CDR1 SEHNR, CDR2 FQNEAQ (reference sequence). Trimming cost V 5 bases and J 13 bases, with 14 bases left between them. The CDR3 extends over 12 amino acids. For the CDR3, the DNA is TGTGCCAGCAGCCCCCACTCGGGGGGACTGTTTTTT. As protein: CASSPHSGGLFF.

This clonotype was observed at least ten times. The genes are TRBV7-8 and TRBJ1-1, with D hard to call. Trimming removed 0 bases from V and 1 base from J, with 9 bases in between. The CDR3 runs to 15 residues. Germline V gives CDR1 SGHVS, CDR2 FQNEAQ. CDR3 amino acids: CASSLARVANTEAFF. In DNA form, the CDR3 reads TGTGCCAGCAGCTTAGCGCGGGTGGCGAACACTGAAGCTTTCTTT.

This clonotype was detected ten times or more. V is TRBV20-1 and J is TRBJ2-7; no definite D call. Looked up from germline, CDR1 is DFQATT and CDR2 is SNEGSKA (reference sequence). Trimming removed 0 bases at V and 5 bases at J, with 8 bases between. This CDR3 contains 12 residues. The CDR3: CSARDTPDEQYF. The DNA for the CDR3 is TGCAGTGCTAGAGATACGCCCGACGAGCAGTACTTC.

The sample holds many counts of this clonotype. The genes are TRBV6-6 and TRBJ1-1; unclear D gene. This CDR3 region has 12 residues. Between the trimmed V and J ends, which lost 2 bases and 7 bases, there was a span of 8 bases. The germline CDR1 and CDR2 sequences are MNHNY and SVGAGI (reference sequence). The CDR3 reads CASSYVADEAFF. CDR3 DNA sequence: TGTGCCAGCAGTTACGTGGCCGATGAAGCTTTCTTT.

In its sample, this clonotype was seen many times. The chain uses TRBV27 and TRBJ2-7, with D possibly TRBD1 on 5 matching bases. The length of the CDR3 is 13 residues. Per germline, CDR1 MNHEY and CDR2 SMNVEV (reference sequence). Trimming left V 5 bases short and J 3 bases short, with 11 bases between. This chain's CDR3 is CASSRQKHYEQYF. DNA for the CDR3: TGTGCCAGCAGTCGACAGAAGCACTACGAGCAGTACTTC.

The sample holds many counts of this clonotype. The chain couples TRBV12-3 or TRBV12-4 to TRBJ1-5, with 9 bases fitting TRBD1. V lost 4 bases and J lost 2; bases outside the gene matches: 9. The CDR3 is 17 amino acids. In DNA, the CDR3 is TGTGCCAGCAGTTCCGGGACAGGGACCTTGGGCAATCAGCCCCAGCATTTT. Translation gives CASSSGTGTLGNQPQHF.

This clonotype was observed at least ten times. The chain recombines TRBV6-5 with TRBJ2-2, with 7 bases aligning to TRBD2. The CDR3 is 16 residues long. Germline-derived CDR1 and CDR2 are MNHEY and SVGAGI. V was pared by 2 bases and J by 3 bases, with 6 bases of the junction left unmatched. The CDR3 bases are TGTGCCAGCAGTTACCCTGGGGCGGGAGACACCGGGGAGCTGTTTTTT. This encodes CASSYPGAGDTGELFF.

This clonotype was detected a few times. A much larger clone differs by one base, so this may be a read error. The CDR3 coding sequence is TGTGCCAGCACACCCGACAGGGCCGGGGAGCTGTTTTTT. It specifies CASTPDRAGELFF. The chain employs TRBV6-2 or TRBV6-3 and TRBJ2-2; 7 bases fit TRBD1. With 7 bases clipped from V and 6 bases from J, the junction kept 5 bases outside the gene matches. This CDR3 comprises 13 residues. The germline V gene has CDR1 MNHEY and CDR2 SVGEGT.

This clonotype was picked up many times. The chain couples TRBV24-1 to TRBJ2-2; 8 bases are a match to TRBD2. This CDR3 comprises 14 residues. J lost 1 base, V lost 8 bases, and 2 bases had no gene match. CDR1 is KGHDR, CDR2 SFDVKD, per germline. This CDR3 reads CATTGRGNTGELFF. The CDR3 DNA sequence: TGTGCCACCACCGGGAGGGGGAACACCGGGGAGCTGTTTTTT.

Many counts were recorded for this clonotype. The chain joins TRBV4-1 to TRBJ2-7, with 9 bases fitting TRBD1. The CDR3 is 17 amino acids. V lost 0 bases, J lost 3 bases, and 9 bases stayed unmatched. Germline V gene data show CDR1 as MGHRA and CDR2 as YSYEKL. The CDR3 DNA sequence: TGCGCCAGCAGCCAAGAGTATGAGAGGGACAGGGTCTACGAGCAGTACTTC. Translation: CASSQEYERDRVYEQYF.

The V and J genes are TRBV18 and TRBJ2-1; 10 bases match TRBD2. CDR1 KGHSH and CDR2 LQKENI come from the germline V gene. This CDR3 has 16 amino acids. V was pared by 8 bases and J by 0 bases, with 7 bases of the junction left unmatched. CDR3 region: CASATASGSSYNEQFF. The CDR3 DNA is TGTGCCAGCGCAACCGCTAGCGGGAGCTCCTACAATGAGCAGTTCTTC.

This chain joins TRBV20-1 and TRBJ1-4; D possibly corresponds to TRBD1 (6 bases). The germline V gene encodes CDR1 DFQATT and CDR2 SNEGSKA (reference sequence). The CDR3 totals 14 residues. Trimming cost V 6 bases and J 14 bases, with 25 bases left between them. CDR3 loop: CSAEMGGSPGHLFF. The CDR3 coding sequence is TGCAGTGCCGAGATGGGAGGGTCCCCGGGACATCTGTTTTTT.

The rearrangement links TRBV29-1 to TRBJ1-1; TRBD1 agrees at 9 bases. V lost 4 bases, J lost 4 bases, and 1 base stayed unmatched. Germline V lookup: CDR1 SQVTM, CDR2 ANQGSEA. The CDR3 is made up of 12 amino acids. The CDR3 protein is CSVGQGVTEAFF. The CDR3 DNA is TGCAGCGTTGGACAGGGGGTCACTGAAGCTTTCTTT. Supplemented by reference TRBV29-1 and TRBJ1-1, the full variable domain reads SAVISQKPSRDICQRGTSLTIQCQVDSQVTMMFWYRQQPGQSLTLIATANQGSEATYESGFVIDKFPISRPNLTFSTLTVSNMSPEDSSIYLCSVGQGVTEAFFGQGTRLTVV.

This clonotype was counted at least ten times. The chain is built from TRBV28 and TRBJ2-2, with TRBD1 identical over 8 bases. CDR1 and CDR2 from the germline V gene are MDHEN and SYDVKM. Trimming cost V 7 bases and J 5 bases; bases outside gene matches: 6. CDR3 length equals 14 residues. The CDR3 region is CASKTGDRTGELFF. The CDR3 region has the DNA TGTGCCAGCAAGACAGGGGACCGGACCGGGGAGCTGTTTTTT.

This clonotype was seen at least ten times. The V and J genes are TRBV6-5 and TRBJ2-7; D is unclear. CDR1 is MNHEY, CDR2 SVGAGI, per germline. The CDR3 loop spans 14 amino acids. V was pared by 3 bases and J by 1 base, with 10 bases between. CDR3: CASSYARLSYEQYF. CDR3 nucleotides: TGTGCCAGCAGTTATGCGCGGTTGTCCTACGAGCAGTACTTC.

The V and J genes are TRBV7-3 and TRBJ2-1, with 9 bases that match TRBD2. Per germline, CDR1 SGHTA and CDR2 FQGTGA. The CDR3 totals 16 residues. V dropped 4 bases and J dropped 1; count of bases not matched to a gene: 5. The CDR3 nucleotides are TGTGCCAGCAGCTCCCTAGCGGGACGTTCCTACAATGAGCAGTTCTTC. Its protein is CASSSLAGRSYNEQFF.

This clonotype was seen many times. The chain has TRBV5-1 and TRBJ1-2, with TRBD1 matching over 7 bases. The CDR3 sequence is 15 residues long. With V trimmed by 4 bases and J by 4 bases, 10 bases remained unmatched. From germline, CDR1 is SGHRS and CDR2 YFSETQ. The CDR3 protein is CASSGRPGGVYGYTF. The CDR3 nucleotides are TGCGCCAGCAGCGGCCGGCCAGGGGGGGTCTATGGCTACACCTTC.

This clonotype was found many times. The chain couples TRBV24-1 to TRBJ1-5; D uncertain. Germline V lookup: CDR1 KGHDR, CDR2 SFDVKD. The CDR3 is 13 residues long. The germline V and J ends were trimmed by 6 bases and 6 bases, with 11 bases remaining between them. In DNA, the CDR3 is TGTGCCACCAGTAATGGGAGTCCTCAGCCCCAGCATTTT. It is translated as CATSNGSPQPQHF.

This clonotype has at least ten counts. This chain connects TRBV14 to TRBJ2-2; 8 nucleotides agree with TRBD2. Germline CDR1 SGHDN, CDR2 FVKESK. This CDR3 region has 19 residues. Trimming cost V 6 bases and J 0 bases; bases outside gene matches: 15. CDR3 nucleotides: TGTGCCAGCAGTCCCTCCCTAGGCGGGGGGACCGCGAACACCGGGGAGCTGTTTTTT. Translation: CASSPSLGGGTANTGELFF. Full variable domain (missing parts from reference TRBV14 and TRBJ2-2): EAGVTQFPSHSVIEKGQTVTLRCDPISGHDNLYWYRRVMGKEIKFLLHFVKESKQDESGMPNNRFLAERTGGTYSTLKVQPAELEDSGVYFCASSPSLGGGTANTGELFFGEGSRLTVL.

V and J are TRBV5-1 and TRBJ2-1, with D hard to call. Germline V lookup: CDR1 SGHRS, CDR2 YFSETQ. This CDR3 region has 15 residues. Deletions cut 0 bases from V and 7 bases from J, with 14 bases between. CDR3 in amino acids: CASSLGSTKANEQFF. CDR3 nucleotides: TGCGCCAGCAGCTTGGGGAGTACGAAGGCTAATGAGCAGTTCTTC. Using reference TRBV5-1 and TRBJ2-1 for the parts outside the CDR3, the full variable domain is KAGVTQTPRYLIKTRGQQVTLSCSPISGHRSVSWYQQTPGQGLQFLFEYFSETQRNKGNFPGRFSGRQFSNSRSEMNVSTLELGDSALYLCASSLGSTKANEQFFGPGTRLTVL.

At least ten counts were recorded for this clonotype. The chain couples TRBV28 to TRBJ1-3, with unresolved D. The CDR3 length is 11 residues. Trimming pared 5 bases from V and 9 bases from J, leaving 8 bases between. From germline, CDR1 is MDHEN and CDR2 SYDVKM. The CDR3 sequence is CASSRISTIYF. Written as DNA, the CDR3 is TGTGCCAGCAGTCGGATAAGCACCATATATTTT.

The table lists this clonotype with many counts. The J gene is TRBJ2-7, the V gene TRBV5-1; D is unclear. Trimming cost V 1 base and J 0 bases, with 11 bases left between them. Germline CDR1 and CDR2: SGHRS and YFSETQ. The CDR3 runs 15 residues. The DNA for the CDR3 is TGCGCCAGCAGCTTGTGGTCAGGTACCTCCTACGAGCAGTACTTC. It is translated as CASSLWSGTSYEQYF. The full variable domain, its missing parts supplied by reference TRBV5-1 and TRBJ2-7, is KAGVTQTPRYLIKTRGQQVTLSCSPISGHRSVSWYQQTPGQGLQFLFEYFSETQRNKGNFPGRFSGRQFSNSRSEMNVSTLELGDSALYLCASSLWSGTSYEQYFGPGTRLTVT.